The source of this TCR beta chain is a study of CD8+ T cells in alopecia areata. In the study overall: Each of the treated patients was given oral tofacitinib, 5 to 10 mg twice daily, for moderate-to-severe alopecia areata.

RNA extraction was followed by reverse transcription into cDNA, which acted as the sequencing template. Assay used: immunoSEQ multiplex PCR; TCRdb lists only in-frame clones, some missing. The table has roughly 92,000 clones, about three quarters seen once. The treatment here: oral pan-JAK inhibitor, 5-10 mg twice daily. Germline CDR1 and CDR2: SQVTM and ANQGSEA. V lost 6 bases and J lost 7, with 15 bases in between. The CDR3 is 12 amino acids. The rearrangement joins TRBV29-1 to TRBJ1-2; D is possibly TRBD1 (5 bases). Sequencing was performed on CD8+ T cells sorted from blood, taken between weeks 44 and 45, from a patient treated with tofacitinib. This receptor was taken from a human donor with alopecia areata. Here the CDR3 DNA reads TGCAGCGTGTCCACCAGGGTCGGTGGCTACACCTTC. It codes for CSVSTRVGGYTF.